This TCR beta chain comes out of a study of T cell repertoires in aging, cancer and after chemotherapy. Background on the study: Millions of TCR reads were in the whole dataset.

Multiplex touch-down PCR with TRB-A/B primers amplified rearranged V-D-J TRB sequences. TCRdb analysed the multiplex PCR reads with MiXCR anew, one entry per CDR3 protein. Of about 2,500 distinct CDR3 sequences listed, 24% were seen once; the top ten hold about 6.2%. Study observations and caveats: In cancer patients, declining TCR diversity with age involved lost richness and lost evenness. Age-matched healthy donors had significantly more diverse, less clonal blood TCR repertoires than untreated cancer patients.

Peripheral blood genomic DNA, not sorted cells or RNA, was the template. Germline-derived CDR1 and CDR2 are MNHEY and SMNVEV (reference sequence). Germline trimming cut 7 bases from V and 5 bases from J; bases unmatched to any gene: 13. The CDR3 length is 16 residues. This clonotype has only a few counts. Its antigen is unidentified. The source material was blood. The TCR sequence derives from a human donor with a solid tumor. The chain joins TRBV27 to TRBJ2-1; 8 bases are a match to TRBD2. Here the CDR3 reads CASKAAGVILNNEQFF. The CDR3 bases are TGTGCCAGCAAGGCAGCGGGAGTAATCCTTAACAATGAGCAGTTCTTC.